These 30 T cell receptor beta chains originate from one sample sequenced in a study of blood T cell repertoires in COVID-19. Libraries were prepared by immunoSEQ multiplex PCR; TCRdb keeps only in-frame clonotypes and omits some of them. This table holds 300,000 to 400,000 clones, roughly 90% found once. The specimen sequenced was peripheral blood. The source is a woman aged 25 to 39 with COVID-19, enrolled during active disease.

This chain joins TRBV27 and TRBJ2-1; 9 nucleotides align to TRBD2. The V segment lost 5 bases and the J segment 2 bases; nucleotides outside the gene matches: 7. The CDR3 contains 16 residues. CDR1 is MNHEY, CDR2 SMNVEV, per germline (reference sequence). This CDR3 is CASSPIAGDPYNEQFF. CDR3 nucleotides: TGTGCCAGCAGTCCCATAGCGGGAGATCCCTACAATGAGCAGTTCTTC.

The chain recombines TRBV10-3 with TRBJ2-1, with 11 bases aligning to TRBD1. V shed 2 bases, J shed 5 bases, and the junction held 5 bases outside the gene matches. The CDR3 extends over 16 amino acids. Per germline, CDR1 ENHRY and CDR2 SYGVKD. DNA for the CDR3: TGTGCCATCAGTGAGGAGGACAGGGGGCGAAACAATGAGCAGTTCTTC. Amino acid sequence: CAISEEDRGRNNEQFF.

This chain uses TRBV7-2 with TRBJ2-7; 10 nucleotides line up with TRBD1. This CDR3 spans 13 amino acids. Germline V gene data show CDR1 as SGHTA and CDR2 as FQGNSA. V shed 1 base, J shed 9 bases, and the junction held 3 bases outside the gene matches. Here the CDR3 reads CASSLEGQGRQYV. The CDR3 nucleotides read TGTGCCAGCAGCTTAGAGGGACAGGGGCGGCAGTACGTC.

CDR3 region: CASSLAGTYTDTQYF. As DNA, the CDR3 is TGTGCCAGCAGCTTAGCGGGGACTTACACAGATACGCAGTATTTT. The V and J genes are TRBV7-2 and TRBJ2-3, with D perhaps TRBD2 (6 bases). V lost 0 bases, J lost 2 bases, and 9 bases lay in between. Germline V lookup: CDR1 SGHTA, CDR2 FQGNSA. The CDR3 is 15 amino acids.

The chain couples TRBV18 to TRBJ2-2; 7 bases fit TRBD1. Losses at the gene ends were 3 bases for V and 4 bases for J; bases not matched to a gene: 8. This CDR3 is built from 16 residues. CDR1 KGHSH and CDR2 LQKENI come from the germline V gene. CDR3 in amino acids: CASSPRQGASTGELFF. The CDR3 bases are TGTGCCAGCTCACCTCGACAGGGAGCGAGCACCGGGGAGCTGTTTTTT.

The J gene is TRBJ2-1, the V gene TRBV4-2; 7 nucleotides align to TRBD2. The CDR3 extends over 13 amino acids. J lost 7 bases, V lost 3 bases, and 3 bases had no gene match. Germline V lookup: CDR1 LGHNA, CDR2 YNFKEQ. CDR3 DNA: TGTGCCAGCAGCCAGGGAGGGAGGAATGAGCAGTTCTTC. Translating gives CASSQGGRNEQFF.

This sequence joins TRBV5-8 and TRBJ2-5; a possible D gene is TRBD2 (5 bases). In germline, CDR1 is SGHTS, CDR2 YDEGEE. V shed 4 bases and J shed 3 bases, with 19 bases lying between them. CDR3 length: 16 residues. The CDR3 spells CASSRGSGRWEETQYF. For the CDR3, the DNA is TGTGCCAGCAGCCGAGGTTCTGGGAGATGGGAAGAGACCCAGTACTTC.

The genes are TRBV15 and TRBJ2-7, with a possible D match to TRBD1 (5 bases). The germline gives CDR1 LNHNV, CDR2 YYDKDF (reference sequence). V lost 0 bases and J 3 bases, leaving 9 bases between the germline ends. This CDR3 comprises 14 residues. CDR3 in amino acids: CATSRDAGLYEQYF. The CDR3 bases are TGTGCCACCAGCAGAGATGCAGGGCTCTACGAGCAGTACTTC.

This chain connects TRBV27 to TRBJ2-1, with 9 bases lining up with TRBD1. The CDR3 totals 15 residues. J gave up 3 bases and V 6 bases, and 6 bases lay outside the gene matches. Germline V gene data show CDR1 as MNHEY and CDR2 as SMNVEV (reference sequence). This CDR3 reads CASRPDRGIYNEQFF. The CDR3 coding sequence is TGTGCCAGCAGACCCGACAGGGGGATCTACAATGAGCAGTTCTTC.

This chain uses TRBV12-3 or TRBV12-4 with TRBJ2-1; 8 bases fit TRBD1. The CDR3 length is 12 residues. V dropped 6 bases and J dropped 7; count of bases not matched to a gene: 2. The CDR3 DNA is TGTGCCAGCAGGCGACAGGGGAATGAGCAGTTCTTC. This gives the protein CASRRQGNEQFF.

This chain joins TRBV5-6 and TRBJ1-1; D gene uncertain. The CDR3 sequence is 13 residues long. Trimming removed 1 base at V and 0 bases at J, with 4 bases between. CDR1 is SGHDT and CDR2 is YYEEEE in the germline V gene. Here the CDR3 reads CASSLSLNTEAFF. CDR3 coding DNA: TGTGCCAGCAGCTTGTCTCTGAACACTGAAGCTTTCTTT. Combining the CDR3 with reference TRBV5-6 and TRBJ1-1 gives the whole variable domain DAGVTQSPTHLIKTRGQQVTLRCSPKSGHDTVSWYQQALGQGPQFIFQYYEEEERQRGNFPDRFSGHQFPNYSSELNVNALLLGDSALYLCASSLSLNTEAFFGQGTRLTVV.

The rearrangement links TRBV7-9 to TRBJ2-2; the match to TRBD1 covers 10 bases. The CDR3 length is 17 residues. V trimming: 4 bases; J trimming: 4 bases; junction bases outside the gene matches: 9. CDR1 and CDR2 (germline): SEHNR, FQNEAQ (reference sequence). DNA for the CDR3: TGTGCCAGCAGCTCCGTCAGACAGGGGGCGACCACCGGGGAGCTGTTTTTT. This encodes CASSSVRQGATTGELFF.

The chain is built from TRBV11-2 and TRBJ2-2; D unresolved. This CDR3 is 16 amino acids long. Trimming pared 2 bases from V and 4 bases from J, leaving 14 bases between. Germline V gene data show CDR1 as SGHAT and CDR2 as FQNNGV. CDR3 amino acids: CASSLLSGPATGELFF. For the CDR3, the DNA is TGTGCCAGCAGCTTATTAAGTGGGCCTGCCACCGGGGAGCTGTTTTTT.

CDR3 in amino acids: CASSLVAGGRQSNTEAFF. Here the CDR3 DNA reads TGTGCCAGCAGCTTAGTGGCGGGCGGTCGGCAGTCGAACACTGAAGCTTTCTTT. The chain has TRBV11-3 and TRBJ1-1; D ambiguous. Germline assignment: CDR1 SGHNT and CDR2 YENEEA. The CDR3 loop spans 18 amino acids. Trimming shortened V by 1 base and J by 1 base, and 19 bases separated the two germline ends.

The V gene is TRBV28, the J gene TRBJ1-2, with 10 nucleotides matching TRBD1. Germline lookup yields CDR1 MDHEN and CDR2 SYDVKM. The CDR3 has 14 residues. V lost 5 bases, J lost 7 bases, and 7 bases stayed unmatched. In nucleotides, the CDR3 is TGTGCCAGCAGTAGACAGGGGGCGATCTCTGGCTACACCTTC. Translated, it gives CASSRQGAISGYTF.

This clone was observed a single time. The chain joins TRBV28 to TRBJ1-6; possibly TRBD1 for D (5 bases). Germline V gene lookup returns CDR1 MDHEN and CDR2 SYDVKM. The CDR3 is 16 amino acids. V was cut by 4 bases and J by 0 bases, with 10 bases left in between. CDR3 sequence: CASSSRQSSYNSPLHF. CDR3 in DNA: TGTGCCAGCAGTTCTAGACAGAGCTCCTATAATTCACCCCTCCACTTT.

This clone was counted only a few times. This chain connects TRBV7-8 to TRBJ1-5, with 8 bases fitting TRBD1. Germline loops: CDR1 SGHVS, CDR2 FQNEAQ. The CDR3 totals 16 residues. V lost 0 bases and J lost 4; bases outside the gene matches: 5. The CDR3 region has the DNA TGTGCCAGCAGCTTAGCCTGGACAGGGACTAATCAGCCCCAGCATTTT. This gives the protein CASSLAWTGTNQPQHF.

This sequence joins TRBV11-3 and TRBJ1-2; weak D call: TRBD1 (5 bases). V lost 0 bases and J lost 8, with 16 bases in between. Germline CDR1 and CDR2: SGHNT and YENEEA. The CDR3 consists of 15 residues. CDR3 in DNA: TGTGCCAGCAGCTTAGATCCGGACACAACGCGGGGCTACACCTTC. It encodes CASSLDPDTTRGYTF. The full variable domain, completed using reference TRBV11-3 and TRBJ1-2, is EAGVVQSPRYKIIEKKQPVAFWCNPISGHNTLYWYLQNLGQGPELLIRYENEEAVDDSQLPKDRFSAERLKGVDSTLKIQPAELGDSAVYLCASSLDPDTTRGYTFGSGTRLTVV.

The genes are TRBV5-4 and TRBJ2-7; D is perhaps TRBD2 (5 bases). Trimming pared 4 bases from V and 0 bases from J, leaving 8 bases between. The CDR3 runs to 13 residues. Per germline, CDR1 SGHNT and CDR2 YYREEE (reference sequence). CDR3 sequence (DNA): TGTGCCAGCAGCGGAGGCAGCTCCTACGAGCAGTACGTC. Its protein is CASSGGSSYEQYV.

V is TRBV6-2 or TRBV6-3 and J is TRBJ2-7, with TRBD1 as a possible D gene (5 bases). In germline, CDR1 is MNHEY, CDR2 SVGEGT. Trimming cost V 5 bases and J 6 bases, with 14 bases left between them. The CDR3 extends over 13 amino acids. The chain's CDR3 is CASSAGKPSEQYF. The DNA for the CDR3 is TGTGCCAGCAGTGCAGGGAAGCCGTCCGAGCAGTACTTC.

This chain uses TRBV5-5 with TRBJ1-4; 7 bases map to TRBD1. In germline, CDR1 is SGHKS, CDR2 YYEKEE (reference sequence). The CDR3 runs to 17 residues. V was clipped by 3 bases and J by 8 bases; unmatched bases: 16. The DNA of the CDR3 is TGTGCCAGCAGCTACCATTGGGACAGCCCCGGCTGGGAAAAACTGTTTTTT. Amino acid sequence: CASSYHWDSPGWEKLFF. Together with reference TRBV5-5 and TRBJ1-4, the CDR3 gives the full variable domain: DAGVTQSPTHLIKTRGQQVTLRCSPISGHKSVSWYQQVLGQGPQFIFQYYEKEERGRGNFPDRFSARQFPNYSSELNVNALLLGDSALYLCASSYHWDSPGWEKLFFGSGTQLSVL.

The CDR3 sequence is CASSPRDREEKLFF. The DNA for the CDR3 is TGTGCCAGCAGCCCCCGGGACAGGGAAGAAAAACTGTTTTTT. The chain links TRBV3-1 (or the pseudogene TRBV3-2) to TRBJ1-4, with 9 bases that match TRBD1. The CDR3 covers 14 residues. Germline values: CDR1 LGHDT, CDR2 YNNKEL (reference sequence). J gave up 8 bases and V 4 bases, and 5 bases lay outside the gene matches.

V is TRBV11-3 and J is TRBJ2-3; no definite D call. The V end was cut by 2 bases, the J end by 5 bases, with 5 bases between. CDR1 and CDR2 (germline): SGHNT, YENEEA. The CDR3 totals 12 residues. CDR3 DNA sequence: TGTGCCAGCAGCTTAACTGGAGATACGCAGTATTTT. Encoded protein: CASSLTGDTQYF.

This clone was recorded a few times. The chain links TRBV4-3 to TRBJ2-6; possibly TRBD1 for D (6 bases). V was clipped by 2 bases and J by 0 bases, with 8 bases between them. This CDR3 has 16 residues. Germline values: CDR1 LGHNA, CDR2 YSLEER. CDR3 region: CASSQTGSSGANVLTF. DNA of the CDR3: TGCGCCAGCAGCCAAACAGGGAGCTCTGGGGCCAACGTCCTGACTTTC.

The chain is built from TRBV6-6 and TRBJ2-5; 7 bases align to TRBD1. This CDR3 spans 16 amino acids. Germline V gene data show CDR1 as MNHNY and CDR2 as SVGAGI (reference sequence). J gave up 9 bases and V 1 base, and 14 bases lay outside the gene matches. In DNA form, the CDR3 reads TGTGCCAGCAGTTACTGGGGTCAGGGGGTGATGAAGGCCCAGTACTTC. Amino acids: CASSYWGQGVMKAQYF.

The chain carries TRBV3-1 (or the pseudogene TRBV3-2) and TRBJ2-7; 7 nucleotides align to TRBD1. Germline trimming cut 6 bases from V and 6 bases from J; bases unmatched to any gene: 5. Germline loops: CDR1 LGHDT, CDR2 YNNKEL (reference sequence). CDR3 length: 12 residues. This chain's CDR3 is CASRQGRSEQYF. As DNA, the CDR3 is TGTGCCAGCAGACAGGGGAGAAGCGAGCAGTACTTC.

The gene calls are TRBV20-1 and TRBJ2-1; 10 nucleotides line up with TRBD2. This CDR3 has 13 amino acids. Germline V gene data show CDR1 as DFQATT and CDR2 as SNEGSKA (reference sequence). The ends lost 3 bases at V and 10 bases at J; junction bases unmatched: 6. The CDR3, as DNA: TGCAGTGCTAGTCCAGCGGGAGGGTTCGAGCAGTTCTTC. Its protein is CSASPAGGFEQFF.

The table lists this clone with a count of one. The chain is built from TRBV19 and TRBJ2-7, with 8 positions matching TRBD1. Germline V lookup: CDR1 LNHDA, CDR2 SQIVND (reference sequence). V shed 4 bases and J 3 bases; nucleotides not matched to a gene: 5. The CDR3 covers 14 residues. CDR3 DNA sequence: TGTGCCAGTAGTACTCGGACAGGGATCTACGAGCAGTACTTC. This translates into CASSTRTGIYEQYF.

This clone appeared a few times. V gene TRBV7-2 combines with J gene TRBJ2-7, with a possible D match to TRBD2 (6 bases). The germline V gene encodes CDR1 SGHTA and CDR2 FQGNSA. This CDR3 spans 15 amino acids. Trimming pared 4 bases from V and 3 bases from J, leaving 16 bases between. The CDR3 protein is CASSSPRGGFYEQYF. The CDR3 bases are TGTGCCAGCAGCTCTCCCCGGGGAGGATTCTACGAGCAGTACTTC.

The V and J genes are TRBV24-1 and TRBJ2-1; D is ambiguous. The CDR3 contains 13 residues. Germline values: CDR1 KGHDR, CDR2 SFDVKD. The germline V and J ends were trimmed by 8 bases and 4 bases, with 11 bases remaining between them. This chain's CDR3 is CATTDTIYNEQFF. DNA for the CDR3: TGTGCCACCACAGACACCATTTACAATGAGCAGTTCTTC.